This T cell receptor (beta chain) appears in the sequencing data of a study of blood T cell repertoires in COVID-19. Background on the study: Samples taken during acute and convalescent COVID-19 were collected in the United States, Italy and Spain. The analysed material was cDNA or gDNA that came from T cells, B-cell-depleted T cells, or PBMCs.

In the original processing: Nucleated cell counts were estimated from reference gene primer amplification. Only in-frame clones appear in the TCRdb table, and some are missing; sequencing was by immunoSEQ multiplex PCR. The V and J calls and clone size are taken from that table; D and trimming were inferred from the DNA. Here the sample spans about 65,000 clones, approximately 95% being singletons. V was trimmed by 3 bases and J by 3 bases, leaving 9 bases between them. Germline V gives CDR1 LNHDA, CDR2 SQIVND (reference sequence). The CDR3 runs to 13 residues. Specimen: peripheral blood. J is TRBJ2-7 and V is TRBV19; the D is unclear. This clonotype originated in a man between 65 and 80 years old with active COVID-19. CDR3 coding DNA: TGTGCCAGTAGTATGGTGATTAGCTACGAGCAGTACTTC. Translated, it gives CASSMVISYEQYF.